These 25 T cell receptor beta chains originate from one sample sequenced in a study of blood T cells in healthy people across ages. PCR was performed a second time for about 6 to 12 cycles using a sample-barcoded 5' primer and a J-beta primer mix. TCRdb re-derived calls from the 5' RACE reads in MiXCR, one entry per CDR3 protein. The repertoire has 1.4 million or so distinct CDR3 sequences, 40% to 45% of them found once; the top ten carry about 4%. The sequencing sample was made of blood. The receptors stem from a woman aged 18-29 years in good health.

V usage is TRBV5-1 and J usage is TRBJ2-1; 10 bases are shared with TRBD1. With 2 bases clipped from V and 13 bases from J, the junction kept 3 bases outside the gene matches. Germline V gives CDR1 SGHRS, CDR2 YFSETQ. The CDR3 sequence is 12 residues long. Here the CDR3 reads CASSLGTGDQFF. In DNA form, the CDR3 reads TGCGCCAGCAGCTTAGGGACAGGGGACCAGTTCTTC.

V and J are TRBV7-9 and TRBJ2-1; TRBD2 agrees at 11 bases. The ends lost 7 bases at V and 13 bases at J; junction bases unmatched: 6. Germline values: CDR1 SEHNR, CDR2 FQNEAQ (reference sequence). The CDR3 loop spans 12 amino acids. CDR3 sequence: CASTSGLADQFF. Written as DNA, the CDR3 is TGTGCCAGCACCTCGGGACTAGCGGACCAGTTCTTC.

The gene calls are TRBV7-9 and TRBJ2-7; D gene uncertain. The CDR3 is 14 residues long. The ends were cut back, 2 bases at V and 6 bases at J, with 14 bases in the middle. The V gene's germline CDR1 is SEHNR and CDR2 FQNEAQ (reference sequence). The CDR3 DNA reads TGTGCCAGCAGCTTAACTCACACTGTCTCCGAGCAGTACTTC. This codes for CASSLTHTVSEQYF. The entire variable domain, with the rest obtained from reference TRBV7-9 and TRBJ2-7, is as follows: DTGVSQNPRHKITKRGQNVTFRCDPISEHNRLYWYRQTLGQGPEFLTYFQNEAQLEKSRLLSDRFSAERPKGSFSTLEIQRTEQGDSAMYLCASSLTHTVSEQYFGPGTRLTVT.

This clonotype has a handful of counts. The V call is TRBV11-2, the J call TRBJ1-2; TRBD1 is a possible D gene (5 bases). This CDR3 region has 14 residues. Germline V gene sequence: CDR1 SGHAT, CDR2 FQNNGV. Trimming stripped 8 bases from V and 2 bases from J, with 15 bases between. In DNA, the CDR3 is TGTGCCAGCGCAGGGCTAATGTTGAACTATGGCTACACCTTC. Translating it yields CASAGLMLNYGYTF.

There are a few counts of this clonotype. CDR3 sequence (DNA): TGTGCCAGCAGTGAGGATAGGGGGCTGCAGTTCTTC. The encoded protein is CASSEDRGLQFF. The V call is TRBV2, the J call TRBJ2-1, with 7 bases that match TRBD1. V was clipped by 3 bases and J by 12 bases; unmatched bases: 5. CDR1 is SNHLY and CDR2 is FYNNEI in the germline V gene. The CDR3 runs 12 residues.

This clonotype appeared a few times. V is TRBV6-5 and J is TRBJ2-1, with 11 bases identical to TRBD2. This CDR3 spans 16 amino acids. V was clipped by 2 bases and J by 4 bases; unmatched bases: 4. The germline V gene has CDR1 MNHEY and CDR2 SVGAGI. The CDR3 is CASSYTTSGGYNEQFF. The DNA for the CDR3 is TGTGCCAGCAGTTACACCACTAGCGGGGGTTACAATGAGCAGTTCTTC.

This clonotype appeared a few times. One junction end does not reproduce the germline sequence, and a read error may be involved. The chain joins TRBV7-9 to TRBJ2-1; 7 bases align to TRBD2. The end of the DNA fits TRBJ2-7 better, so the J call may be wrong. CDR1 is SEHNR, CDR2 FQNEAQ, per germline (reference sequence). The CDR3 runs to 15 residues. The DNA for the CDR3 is TGTGCCAGCAGCCTAGCGGACTTCTCCTACAATGAGCAGTACTTC. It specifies CASSLADFSYNEQYF.

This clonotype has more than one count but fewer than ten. CDR3 protein: CASSLWASENNEQFF. As DNA, the CDR3 is TGTGCCAGCAGCTTATGGGCTAGCGAAAACAATGAGCAGTTCTTC. V is TRBV7-6 and J is TRBJ2-1, with D possibly TRBD2 on 6 matching bases. This CDR3 comprises 15 residues. The germline CDR1 and CDR2 sequences are SGHVS and FNYEAQ. The germline V and J ends were trimmed by 2 bases and 5 bases, with 13 bases remaining between them.

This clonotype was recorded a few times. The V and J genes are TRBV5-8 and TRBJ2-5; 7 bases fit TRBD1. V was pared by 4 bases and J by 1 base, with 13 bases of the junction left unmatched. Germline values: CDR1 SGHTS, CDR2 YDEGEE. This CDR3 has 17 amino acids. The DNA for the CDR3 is TGTGCCAGCAGCGCAGGACGTTTATCAGGGGGCCAAGAGACCCAGTACTTC. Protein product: CASSAGRLSGGQETQYF.

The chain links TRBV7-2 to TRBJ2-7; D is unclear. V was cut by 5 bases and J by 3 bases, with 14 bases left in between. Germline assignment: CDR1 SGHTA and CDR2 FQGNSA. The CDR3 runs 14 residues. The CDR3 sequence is CASSAVAASYEQYF. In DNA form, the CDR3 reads TGTGCCAGCAGCGCAGTAGCAGCCAGCTACGAGCAGTACTTC. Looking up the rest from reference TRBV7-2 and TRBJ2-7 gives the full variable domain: GAGVSQSPSNKVTEKGKDVELRCDPISGHTALYWYRQSLGQGLEFLIYFQGNSAPDKSGLPSDRFSAERTGGSVSTLTIQRTQQEDSAVYLCASSAVAASYEQYFGPGTRLTVT.

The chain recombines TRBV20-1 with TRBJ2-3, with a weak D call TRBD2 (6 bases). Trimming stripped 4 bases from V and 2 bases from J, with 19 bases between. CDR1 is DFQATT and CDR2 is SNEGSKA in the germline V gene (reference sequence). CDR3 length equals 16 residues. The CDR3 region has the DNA TGCAGTGCTAACCTTCTAGCGAGGGCCCCCACAGATACGCAGTATTTT. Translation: CSANLLARAPTDTQYF.

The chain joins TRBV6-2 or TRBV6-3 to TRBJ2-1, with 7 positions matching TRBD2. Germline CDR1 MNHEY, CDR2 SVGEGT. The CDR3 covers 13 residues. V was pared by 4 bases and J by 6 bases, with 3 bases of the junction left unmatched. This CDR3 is CASSWTSPNEQFF. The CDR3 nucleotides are TGTGCCAGCAGTTGGACTAGTCCCAATGAGCAGTTCTTC.

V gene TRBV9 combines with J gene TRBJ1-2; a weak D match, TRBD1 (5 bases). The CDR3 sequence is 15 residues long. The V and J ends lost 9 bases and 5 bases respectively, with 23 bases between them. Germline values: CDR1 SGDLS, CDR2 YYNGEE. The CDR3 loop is CANSLDGSRGYGYTF. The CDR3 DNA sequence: TGTGCCAACAGTTTAGACGGGTCAAGGGGTTATGGCTACACCTTC.

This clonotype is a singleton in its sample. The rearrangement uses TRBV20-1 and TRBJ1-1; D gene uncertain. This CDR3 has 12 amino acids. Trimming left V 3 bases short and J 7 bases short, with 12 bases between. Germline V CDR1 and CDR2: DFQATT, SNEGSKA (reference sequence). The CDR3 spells CSARAGRHEAFF. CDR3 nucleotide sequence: TGCAGTGCTAGGGCCGGGAGGCATGAAGCTTTCTTT.

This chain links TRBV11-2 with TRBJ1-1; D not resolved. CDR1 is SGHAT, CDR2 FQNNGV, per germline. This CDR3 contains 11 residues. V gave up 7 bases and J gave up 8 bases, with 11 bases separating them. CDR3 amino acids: CASTSGLEAFF. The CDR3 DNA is TGTGCCAGCACCTCGGGCCTAGAAGCTTTCTTT.

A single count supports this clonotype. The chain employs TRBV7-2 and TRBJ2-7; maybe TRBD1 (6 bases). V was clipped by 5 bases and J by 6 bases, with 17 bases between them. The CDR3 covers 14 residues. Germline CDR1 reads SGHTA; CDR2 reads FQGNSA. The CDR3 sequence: CASSTTGTNCEQYF. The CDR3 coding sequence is TGTGCCAGCAGCACAACCGGGACAAACTGCGAGCAGTACTTC.

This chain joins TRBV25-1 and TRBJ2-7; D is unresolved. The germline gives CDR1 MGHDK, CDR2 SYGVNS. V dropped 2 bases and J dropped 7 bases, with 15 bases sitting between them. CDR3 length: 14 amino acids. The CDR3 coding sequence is TGTGCCAGCAGTGAAGTTGGGGTATACAATGAGCAGTACTTC. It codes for CASSEVGVYNEQYF.

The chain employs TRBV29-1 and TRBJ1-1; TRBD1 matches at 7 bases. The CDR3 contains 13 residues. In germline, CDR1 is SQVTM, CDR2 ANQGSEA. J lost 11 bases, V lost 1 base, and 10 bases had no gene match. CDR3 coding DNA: TGCAGCGTTGAAGCCCGACAGGGTGGGATGGCTTTCTTT. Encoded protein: CSVEARQGGMAFF.

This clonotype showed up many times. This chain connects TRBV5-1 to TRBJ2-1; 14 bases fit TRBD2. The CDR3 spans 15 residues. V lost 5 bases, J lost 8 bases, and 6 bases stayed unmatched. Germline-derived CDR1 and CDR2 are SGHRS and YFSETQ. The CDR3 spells CASRKTSGGAYEQFF. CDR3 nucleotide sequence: TGCGCCAGCAGAAAGACTAGCGGGGGGGCATATGAGCAGTTCTTC.

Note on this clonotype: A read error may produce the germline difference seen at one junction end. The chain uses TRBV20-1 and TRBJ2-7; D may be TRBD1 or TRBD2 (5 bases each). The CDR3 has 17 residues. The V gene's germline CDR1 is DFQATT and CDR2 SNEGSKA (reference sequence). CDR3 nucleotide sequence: TGCAGTGCTAGAAACCCCCGGGGACCAAGAACCGACTACGGGCAGTACTTC. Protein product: CSARNPRGPRTDYGQYF.

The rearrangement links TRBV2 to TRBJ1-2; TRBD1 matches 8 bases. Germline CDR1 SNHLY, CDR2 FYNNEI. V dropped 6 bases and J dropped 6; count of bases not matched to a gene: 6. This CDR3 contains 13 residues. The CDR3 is CASRPDRGHGYTF. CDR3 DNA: TGTGCCAGCAGACCAGACAGGGGTCATGGCTACACCTTC.

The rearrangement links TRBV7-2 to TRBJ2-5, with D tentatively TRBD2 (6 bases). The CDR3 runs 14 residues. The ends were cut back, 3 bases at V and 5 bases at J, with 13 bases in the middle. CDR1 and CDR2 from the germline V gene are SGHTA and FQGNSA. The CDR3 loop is CASSFGPGGETQYF. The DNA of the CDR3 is TGTGCCAGCAGCTTTGGTCCCGGAGGGGAGACCCAGTACTTC.

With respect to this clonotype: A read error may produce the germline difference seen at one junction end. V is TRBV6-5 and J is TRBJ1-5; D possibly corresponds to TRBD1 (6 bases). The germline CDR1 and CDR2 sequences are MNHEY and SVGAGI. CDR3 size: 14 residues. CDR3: CASGVTGYNQPQRF. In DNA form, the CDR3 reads TGTGCCAGCGGTGTTACAGGGTACAATCAGCCCCAGCGTTTT.

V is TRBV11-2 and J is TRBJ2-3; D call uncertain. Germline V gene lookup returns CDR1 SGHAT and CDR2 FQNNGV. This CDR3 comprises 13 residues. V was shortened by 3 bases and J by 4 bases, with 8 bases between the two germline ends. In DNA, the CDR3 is TGTGCCAGCAGCTTCTCCGCGGCAGATACGCAGTATTTT. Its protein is CASSFSAADTQYF.

The CDR3 region has the DNA TGTGCCAGCAGCCTTCACGTACGACCAGGACCCGGGGAGCTGTTTTTT. It translates to CASSLHVRPGPGELFF. The chain joins TRBV21-1 to TRBJ2-2. TRBV21-1 is a pseudogene. This CDR3 region has 16 residues.